A selection of T cell receptor beta chains follows, all from one sample in a study of blood T cell repertoires in COVID-19. Generated by immunoSEQ multiplex PCR, the TCRdb table keeps only in-frame clones and is missing some. The profile covers 150,000 to 200,000 clones, with about four fifths appearing a single time and roughly 14% taken by the ten largest. Specimen: peripheral blood. The receptors originated from an elderly woman with acute or convalescent COVID-19. CDR3s include the opening cysteine and the closing phenylalanine or tryptophan. Each record gives: J gene, clone size, V gene, D gene, CDR3 DNA, CDR3 protein. D genes are given only for firm matches. For some rows the clone size is stated as once, few or many, or as a class when expanded; others skip it.

>TRBJ1-1|.|TRBV5-6|.
TGTGCCAGCAGCTTACCCACGGGGGGAGGCACTGAAGCTTTCTTT
CASSLPTGGGTEAFF
>TRBJ2-5|.|TRBV2|TRBD1
TGTGCCAGCATCCCGCCCCCGGGACAGGGACTGTACCAAGAGACCCAGTACTTC
CASIPPPGQGLYQETQYF
>TRBJ1-3|.|TRBV23-1|.
TGCGCCAGCAGTCACTCCGGACAGAAGATGAACACCATATATTTT
CASSHSGQKMNTIYF
>TRBJ2-7|.|TRBV5-3|.
TGTGCCAGAAGCTTCGTTCACAGGGAAGAATACGAGCAGTACTTC
CARSFVHREEYEQYF
>TRBJ2-3|.|TRBV18|.
TGTGCCAGCTCTAGCAGGGAGGGCACAGATACGCAGTATTTT
CASSSREGTDTQYF
>TRBJ2-7|.|TRBV6-5|.
TGTGCCAGCAGGATCCAGGCGCCCTACGAGCAGTACTTC
CASRIQAPYEQYF
>TRBJ1-2|.|TRBV5-1|.
TGCGCCAGCAGCTTGGCCTCAGGCGCAAACTATGGCTACACCTTC
CASSLASGANYGYTF
>TRBJ2-7|.|TRBV7-8|.
TGTGCCAGCAGCCCAAAAGGCAGGGTCAGCTCCTACGAGCAGTACTTC
CASSPKGRVSSYEQYF
>TRBJ2-1|once|TRBV5-1|TRBD1
TGCGCCAGCAGCGTACAGGGGTCGGGGAACAATGAGCAGTTCTTC
CASSVQGSGNNEQFF
>TRBJ2-7|.|TRBV19|TRBD1
TGTGCCAGTAGTCCCCGACACTTACAGGGGCGCGAGCAGTACTTC
CASSPRHLQGREQYF